This TCR beta chain stems from a study of T cells in Graves' hyperthyroidism and ophthalmopathy. Investigators excluded patients with uncontrolled infection, other autoimmune disease, pregnancy or lactation. This clonotype was picked up one time. A much bigger clone sits one base away, suggesting this may be a read error. Using RNA transcripts as the source, TCR beta CDR3 regions were amplified. A set of HTBI primers served as the primers for a first-round RT-PCR of the TCR CDR3. In TCRdb, the multiplex PCR reads were re-called with MiXCR into one record per CDR3 protein. The sample consists of 490,000 or so distinct CDR3 sequences, 20% of them appearing once. Deletions cut 2 bases from V and 7 bases from J, with 24 bases between. The CDR3 covers 17 residues. CDR1 is SGHAT and CDR2 is FQNNGV in the germline V gene.

Sequenced input: blood. The TCR sequence derives from a man aged 40-49 years with Graves' ophthalmopathy. The chain has TRBV11-2 and TRBJ2-7; TRBD1 or TRBD2 may be the D gene (5 bases each). The CDR3 spells CASSLNWTGPLFAEQYF. The CDR3 nucleotides read TGTGCCAGCAGCTTAAACTGGACGGGACCCCTATTTGCGGAGCAGTACTTC.